This TCR beta chain appears in the sequencing data of a study of monozygotic twins with inflammatory bowel disease. The template was total RNA from whole blood, with no T cell sorting. The CDR3 has 15 amino acids. CDR1 is KGHSH, CDR2 LQKENI, per germline. Using the 5' RACE reads, TCRdb records one entry per CDR3 protein without DNA. The ten most abundant clones cover 6% to 9.5% of a sample with 88,000 or so distinct CDR3 sequences. This clonotype was sampled from a human donor with ulcerative colitis or Crohn's disease, or a healthy co-twin of an affected twin (not recorded which). The sequenced sample consisted of blood. This chain joins TRBV18 and TRBJ2-7. The CDR3: CASSPPSGSGHEQYF.